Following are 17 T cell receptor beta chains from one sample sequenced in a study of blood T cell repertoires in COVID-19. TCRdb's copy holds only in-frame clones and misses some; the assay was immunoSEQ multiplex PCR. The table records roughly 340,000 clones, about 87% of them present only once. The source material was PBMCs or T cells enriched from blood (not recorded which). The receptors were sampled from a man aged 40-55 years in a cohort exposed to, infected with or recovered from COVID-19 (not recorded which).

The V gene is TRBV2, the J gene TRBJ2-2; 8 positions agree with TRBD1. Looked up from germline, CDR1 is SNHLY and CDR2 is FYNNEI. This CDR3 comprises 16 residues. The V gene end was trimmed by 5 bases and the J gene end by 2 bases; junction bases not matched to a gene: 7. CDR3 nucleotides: TGTGCCAGCAGTTCCAGGACAGGGTTTAACACCGGGGAGCTGTTTTTT. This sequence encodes CASSSRTGFNTGELFF.

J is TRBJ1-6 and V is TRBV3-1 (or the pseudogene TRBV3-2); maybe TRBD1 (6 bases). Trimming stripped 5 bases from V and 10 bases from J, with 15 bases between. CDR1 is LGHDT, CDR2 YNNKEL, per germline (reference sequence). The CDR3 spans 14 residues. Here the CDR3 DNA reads TGTGCCAGCAGCAGCCATAATGGGGGCTCACCCCTCCACTTT. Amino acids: CASSSHNGGSPLHF.

CDR3: CASNASPYEQYF. As DNA, the CDR3 is TGTGCCAGCAATGCTAGTCCCTACGAGCAGTACTTC. The chain combines TRBV2 with TRBJ2-7, with unresolved D. V gave up 7 bases and J gave up 2 bases, with 9 bases separating them. The CDR3 spans 12 residues. Germline V lookup: CDR1 SNHLY, CDR2 FYNNEI.

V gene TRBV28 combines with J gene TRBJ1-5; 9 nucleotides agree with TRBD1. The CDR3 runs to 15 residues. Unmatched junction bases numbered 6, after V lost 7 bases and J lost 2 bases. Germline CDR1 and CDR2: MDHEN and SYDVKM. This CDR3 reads CASIRQGEGNQPQHF. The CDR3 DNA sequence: TGTGCCAGCATACGACAGGGGGAGGGCAATCAGCCCCAGCATTTT.

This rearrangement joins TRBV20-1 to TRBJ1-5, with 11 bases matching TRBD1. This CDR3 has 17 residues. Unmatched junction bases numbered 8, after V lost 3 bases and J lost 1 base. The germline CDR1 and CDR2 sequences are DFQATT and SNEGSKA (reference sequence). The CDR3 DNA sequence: TGCAGTGCTAGTAGGACAGGGGGCGATAAAAGCAATCAGCCCCAGCATTTT. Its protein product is CSASRTGGDKSNQPQHF.

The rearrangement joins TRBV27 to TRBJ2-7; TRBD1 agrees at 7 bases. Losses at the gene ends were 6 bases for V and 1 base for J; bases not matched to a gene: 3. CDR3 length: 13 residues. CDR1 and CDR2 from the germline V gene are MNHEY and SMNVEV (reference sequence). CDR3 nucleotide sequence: TGTGCCAGCAGGCCGGGACAGTCCTACGAGCAGTACTTC. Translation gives CASRPGQSYEQYF.

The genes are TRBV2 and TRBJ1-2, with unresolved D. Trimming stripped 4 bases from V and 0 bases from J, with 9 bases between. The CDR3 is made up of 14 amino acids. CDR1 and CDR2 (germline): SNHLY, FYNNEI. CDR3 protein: CASSVVVSNYGYTF. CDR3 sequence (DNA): TGTGCCAGCAGTGTTGTCGTATCTAACTATGGCTACACCTTC.

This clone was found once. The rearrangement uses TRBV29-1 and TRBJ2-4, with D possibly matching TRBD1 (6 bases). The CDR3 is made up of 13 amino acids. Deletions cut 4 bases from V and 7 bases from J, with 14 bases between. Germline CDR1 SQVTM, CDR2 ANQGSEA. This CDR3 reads CSVVTTGKNIQYF. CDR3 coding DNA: TGCAGCGTTGTAACTACAGGGAAGAACATTCAGTACTTC. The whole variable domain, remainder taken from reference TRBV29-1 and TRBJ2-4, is SAVISQKPSRDICQRGTSLTIQCQVDSQVTMMFWYRQQPGQSLTLIATANQGSEATYESGFVIDKFPISRPNLTFSTLTVSNMSPEDSSIYLCSVVTTGKNIQYFGAGTRLSVL.

The CDR3 spells CATGTGGKFGELFF. The DNA of the CDR3 is TGTGCCACCGGGACAGGGGGCAAATTCGGGGAGCTGTTTTTT. V is TRBV24-1 and J is TRBJ2-2; 12 bases line up with TRBD1. The CDR3 has 14 residues. The germline gives CDR1 KGHDR, CDR2 SFDVKD. Losses at the gene ends were 9 bases for V and 7 bases for J; bases not matched to a gene: 5.

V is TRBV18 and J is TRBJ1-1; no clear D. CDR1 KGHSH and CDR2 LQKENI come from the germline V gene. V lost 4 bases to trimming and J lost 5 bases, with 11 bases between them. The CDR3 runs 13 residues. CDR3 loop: CASSHPVETEAFF. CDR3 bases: TGTGCCAGCTCACATCCAGTGGAGACTGAAGCTTTCTTT. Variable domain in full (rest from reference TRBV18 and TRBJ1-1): NAGVMQNPRHLVRRRGQEARLRCSPMKGHSHVYWYRQLPEEGLKFMVYLQKENIIDESGMPKERFSAEFPKEGPSILRIQQVVRGDSAAYFCASSHPVETEAFFGQGTRLTVV.

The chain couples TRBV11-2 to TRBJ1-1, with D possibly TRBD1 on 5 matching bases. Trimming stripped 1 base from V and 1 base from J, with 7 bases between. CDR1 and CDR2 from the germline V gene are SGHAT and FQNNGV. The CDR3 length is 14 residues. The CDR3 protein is CASSLGQGNTEAFF. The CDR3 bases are TGTGCCAGCAGCTTAGGGCAGGGGAACACTGAAGCTTTCTTT.

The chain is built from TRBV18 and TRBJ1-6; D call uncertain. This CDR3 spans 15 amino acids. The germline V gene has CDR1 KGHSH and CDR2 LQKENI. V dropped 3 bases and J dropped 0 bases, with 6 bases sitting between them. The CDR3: CASSPSSSYNSPLHF. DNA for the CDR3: TGTGCCAGCTCACCGTCGAGCTCCTATAATTCACCCCTCCACTTT.

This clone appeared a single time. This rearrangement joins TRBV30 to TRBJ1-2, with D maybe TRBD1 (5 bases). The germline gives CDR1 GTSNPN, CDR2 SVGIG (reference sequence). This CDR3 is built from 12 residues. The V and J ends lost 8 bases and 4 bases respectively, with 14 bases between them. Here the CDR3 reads CALVQVGYGYTF. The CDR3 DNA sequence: TGTGCCCTCGTACAGGTCGGCTATGGCTACACCTTC.

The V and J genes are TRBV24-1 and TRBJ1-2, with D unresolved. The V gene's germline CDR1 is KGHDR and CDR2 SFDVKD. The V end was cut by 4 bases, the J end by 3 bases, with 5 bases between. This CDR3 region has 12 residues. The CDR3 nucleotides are TGTGCCACCAGTGACCCTTACTATGGCTACACCTTC. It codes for CATSDPYYGYTF.

For the CDR3, the DNA is TGCGCCAGCAGCTTGGTAGCGGGAGCGTACAATGAGCAGTTCTTC. Amino acids: CASSLVAGAYNEQFF. The rearrangement uses TRBV5-1 and TRBJ2-1; TRBD2 aligns across 9 bases. J gave up 4 bases and V 0 bases, and 2 bases lay outside the gene matches. Germline lookup yields CDR1 SGHRS and CDR2 YFSETQ. The CDR3 contains 15 residues.

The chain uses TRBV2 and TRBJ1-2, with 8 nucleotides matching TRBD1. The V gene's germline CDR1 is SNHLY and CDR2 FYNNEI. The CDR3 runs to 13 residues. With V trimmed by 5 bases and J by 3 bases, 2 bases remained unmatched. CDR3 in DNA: TGTGCCAGCAGTTTGGGACAGGACTATGGCTACACCTTC. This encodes CASSLGQDYGYTF.

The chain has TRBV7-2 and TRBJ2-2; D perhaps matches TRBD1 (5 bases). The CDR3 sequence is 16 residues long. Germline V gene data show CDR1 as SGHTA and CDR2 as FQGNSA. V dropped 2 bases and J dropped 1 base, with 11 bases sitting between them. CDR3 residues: CASSLFQGVNTGELFF. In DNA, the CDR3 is TGTGCCAGCAGCTTATTTCAGGGCGTGAACACCGGGGAGCTGTTTTTT.